The T cell receptor beta chain described here comes from a study of blood T cell repertoires in COVID-19 (dated by TCRdb to about 2020). The study in broad terms: Samples from collaborators originated in the United States, Italy and Spain and spanned both the acute and convalescent phases of COVID-19. The samples were drawn from the first 160 participants of the ongoing ImmuneRACE study and from 1,254 subjects provided by 6 global collaborators. Subjects who had been exposed to COVID-19, were actively infected with it, or had recovered from it provided the deeply sampled blood TCRbeta repertoires that made up the dataset. The sample metadata nearly always contained a de-identified subject ID, COVID-19 status, age in years and sex. Where HLA class I and class II types were available, the types were taken from metadata supplied by the sample provider, not from assay-based typing. The material from the prospective study consisted of cDNA or gDNA derived from T cells, B-cell-depleted T cells, or PBMCs. The repertoires were released in a freely available public database meant as a resource for research on the immune response to SARS-CoV-2.

From its cysteine to its phenylalanine, the CDR3 spans 13 amino acids. The DNA shown is the 39-base CDR3, in frame from base 1. Between the V and J ends, shortened by 4 bases and 6 bases respectively, the junction contains 10 bases. CDR1 SNHLY and CDR2 FYNNEI were looked up in the germline V gene. Broader findings and caveats from the paper: The amount of clinical and demographic metadata varied by source and participant and was provided uncurated.

The collaborating institutions used their own protocols to collect whole blood in K2EDTA tubes. For TCRbeta analysis, collaborator samples were shipped as frozen whole blood, as isolated PBMCs, or as DNA extracted from either sample type. Regarding this clone: Its antigen target is currently unknown. One base away there is no much larger clone; base qualities are not given.

TCRbeta CDR3 regions were amplified from genomic DNA using the immunoSEQ Assay, a bias-controlled multiplex PCR. The original pipeline was this. The number of nucleated cells in each sample was estimated by amplification of reference gene primers within the assay. To quantify the absolute abundance of each unique TCRbeta CDR3 rearrangement, sequence reads were collapsed and filtered. For each sample, productive Simpson clonality was calculated by taking the square root of Simpson's diversity index across productive rearrangements. The clones in this table, taken by TCRdb from immuneACCESS, are in-frame only. Not every clone is retained; where verified, under half of the shortfall comes from an unresolved V gene, and the cause of the rest is unknown. V and J calls and clone size are as listed in that table; D and trimming were resolved from the DNA. The table for this sample lists over 200,000 clones; more than 85% of them were counted only once. The ten largest clones represent about 1.9% of the sample.

The sequence joins TRBV2 to TRBJ2-1; the D gene assignment is ambiguous. The specimen sequenced was peripheral blood. This sequence originates from a man aged 35-49 years with active or convalescent COVID-19. In nucleotide form, the sequence is TGTGCCAGCAGTGTAAGTCTAGGCAATGAGCAGTTCTTC. Its translation is CASSVSLGNEQFF. Supplemented by the reference TRBV2 and TRBJ2-1 proteins around the CDR3, the complete variable domain is EPEVTQTPSHQVTQMGQEVILRCVPISNHLYFYWYRQILGQKVEFLVSFYNNEISEKSEIFDDQFSVERPDGSNFTLKIRSTKLEDSAMYFCASSVSLGNEQFFGPGTRLTVL.